These T cell receptor beta chains were read from a single sample in a study of shared clonotypes between healthy human individuals. The table came from immunoSEQ multiplex PCR; TCRdb's copy has only in-frame clones and leaves some out. The data contain some 980,000 clones, approximately 80% of them singletons. Sequenced sample: memory CD4+ T cells sorted from blood. The receptors were sampled from a man aged 18 to 35 in good health. The CDR3 runs from the conserved cysteine through the conserved F or W. D genes are given only for firm matches. Where a row states a size, it is once, few, many or the class of an expanded clone; other rows omit it.

size	V	J	D	DNA	CDR3
NA	TRBV6-5	TRBJ1-1	NA	TGTGCCAGCAGTTACGGAAGGATCGGCACTGAAGCTTTCTTT	CASSYGRIGTEAFF
few	TRBV12-5	TRBJ1-6	TRBD1	TGTGCTAGTGGTTTGGACGGGACAGGCGCACCCCTCCACTTT	CASGLDGTGAPLHF
once	TRBV9	TRBJ2-7	NA	TGTGCCAGCAGCCGCATGGAGGGGCTAGCTCGGCAGTACTTC	CASSRMEGLARQYF
NA	TRBV5-4	TRBJ2-2	TRBD1	TGTGCCAGCAGCTTACCGGGACAGGGAAATATCGGGGAGCTGTTTTTT	CASSLPGQGNIGELFF
few	TRBV11-2	TRBJ2-7	NA	TGTGCCAGCAGCATAGTTGCGGGGCCCTACGAGCAGTACTTC	CASSIVAGPYEQYF
NA	TRBV30	TRBJ1-6	NA	TGTGCCTGGAGGTACGAGGGGGAGATGAATTCACCCCTCCACTTT	CAWRYEGEMNSPLHF
NA	TRBV6-5	TRBJ2-1	TRBD2	TGTGCCAGCAGTCTTTACCGGCTAGCGGTTAATGAGCAGTTCTTC	CASSLYRLAVNEQFF
NA	TRBV6-5	TRBJ2-3	NA	TGTGCCAGCAGTGACCGGGTCACGCAGTATTTT	CASSDRVTQYF
few	TRBV27	TRBJ1-4	TRBD1	TGTGCCAGCAGATTGACAGGGAGAAGCGAAAAACTGTTTTTT	CASRLTGRSEKLFF
once	TRBV7-3	TRBJ2-5	NA	TGTGCCAGCAGTTTTGGGAGGAGAGAGACCCAGTACTTC	CASSFGRRETQYF
many	TRBV6-1	TRBJ1-2	NA	TGTGCCAGCAGCCTGACTTTGGACACCCTCTATGGCTACACCTTC	CASSLTLDTLYGYTF
few	TRBV5-1	TRBJ2-7	NA	TGCGCCAGCGCTCCAGGGGAAATCTCCTACGAGCAGTACTTC	CASAPGEISYEQYF
NA	TRBV29-1	TRBJ1-1	TRBD1	TGCAGCGTGGGACAGGGAGTGTATGAGGCTTTCTTT	CSVGQGVYEAFF
NA	TRBV5-4	TRBJ2-3	NA	TGTGCCAGCAGCTTGGCCCGCGGCGGAGATACGCAGTATTTT	CASSLARGGDTQYF
NA	TRBV27	TRBJ1-2	TRBD1	TGTGCCAGCAGTTTGTACCCACCAGACAGGGAATATGGCTACACCTTC	CASSLYPPDREYGYTF
few	TRBV7-9	TRBJ1-6	TRBD1	TGTGCCAGCAGCACTGGACAGGGGGACCGCCTCCACTTT	CASSTGQGDRLHF
NA	TRBV5-6	TRBJ1-1	NA	TGTGCCAGCAGCTTCGCCGGGACATTGAACACTGAAGCTTTCTTT	CASSFAGTLNTEAFF
NA	TRBV2	TRBJ1-4	NA	TGTGCCAGCGCACCACCCAGGCGGGGACCTAATGAAAAACTGTTTTTT	CASAPPRRGPNEKLFF
NA	TRBV30	TRBJ1-5	NA	TGTGCCTGGAGTGTAGGTTTGGGAAGCAATCAGCCCCAGCATTTT	CAWSVGLGSNQPQHF
NA	TRBV20-1	TRBJ2-5	NA	TGCAGTGCTAGCCCTGGGGAGACCCAGTACTTC	CSASPGETQYF
NA	TRBV30	TRBJ2-7	NA	TGTGCCTGGAGGTACGGTCTCTCCTACGAGCAGTACTTC	CAWRYGLSYEQYF
NA	TRBV4-3	TRBJ2-1	NA	TGCGCCAGCAGCCAAACCCGTGTCGGGCCCCTGTCTGTCTACAATGAGCAGTTCTTC	CASSQTRVGPLSVYNEQFF
NA	TRBV9	TRBJ1-6	NA	TGTGCCAGCAGCGTTGGGACCGCAGCTTATAATTCACCCCTCCACTTT	CASSVGTAAYNSPLHF
few	TRBV18	TRBJ1-4	NA	TGTGCCAGCTCACCACCGCCAGGGTCCGAAAAACTGTTTTTT	CASSPPPGSEKLFF
NA	TRBV11-2	TRBJ1-2	NA	TGTGCCAGCAGCTTAATGGCTGGAGCTAACTATGGCTACACCTTC	CASSLMAGANYGYTF
NA	TRBV5-4	TRBJ1-3	NA	TGTGCCAGCAGCTTGGAGACCGTCTCTGGAAACACCATATATTTT	CASSLETVSGNTIYF
NA	TRBV9	TRBJ1-2	TRBD1	TGTGCCAGCAGGACAGGGAGTTTGGTGTATGGCTACACCTTC	CASRTGSLVYGYTF
NA	TRBV30	TRBJ1-5	TRBD1	TGTGCCTGGAGTGTACCTGGACAGGGTAGTCAGCCCCAGCATTTT	CAWSVPGQGSQPQHF
few	TRBV5-1	TRBJ1-1	NA	TGCGCCAGCAGCTTGGAGGCCCCCACGACGAACACTGAAGCTTTCTTT	CASSLEAPTTNTEAFF
few	TRBV2	TRBJ2-5	TRBD2	TGTGCCAGCAGTGATGGACTAGCGGGAAGGGAGACCCAGTACTTC	CASSDGLAGRETQYF
NA	TRBV30	TRBJ2-3	NA	TGTGCCTGGAGTGGCGGAGATACGCAGTATTTT	CAWSGGDTQYF
once	TRBV10-3	TRBJ2-2	NA	TGTGCCATCTCCCCTCCGGGCCCGAACACCGGGGAGCTGTTTTTT	CAISPPGPNTGELFF
NA	TRBV6-1	TRBJ1-2	NA	TGTGCCAGCAGCTACGGGGCTTATGGCTACACCTTC	CASSYGAYGYTF
NA	TRBV5-6	TRBJ1-3	TRBD1	TGTGCCAGCAGCCGACCGACAGGGGTTGGAAACACCATATATTTT	CASSRPTGVGNTIYF
NA	TRBV10-3	TRBJ1-2	NA	TGTGCCATCAGTGAGTCTACCAGGGGCTATGGCTACACCTTC	CAISESTRGYGYTF
NA	TRBV7-9	TRBJ2-7	NA	TGTGCCAGCAGCGAGGGGCAGGGATCCCACTTC	CASSEGQGSHF
NA	TRBV4-1	TRBJ2-7	TRBD1	TGCGCCAGCAGCCACGCTGGGACAGCCAGCCTCTACGAGCAGTACTTC	CASSHAGTASLYEQYF
NA	TRBV5-1	TRBJ1-2	NA	TGCGCCAGCAGCTTGGAGGCGGGGACTTATGGCTACACCTTC	CASSLEAGTYGYTF
NA	TRBV18	TRBJ1-1	NA	TGTGCCAGCTCACCGGATGCTATGGCTGAAGCTTTCTTT	CASSPDAMAEAFF